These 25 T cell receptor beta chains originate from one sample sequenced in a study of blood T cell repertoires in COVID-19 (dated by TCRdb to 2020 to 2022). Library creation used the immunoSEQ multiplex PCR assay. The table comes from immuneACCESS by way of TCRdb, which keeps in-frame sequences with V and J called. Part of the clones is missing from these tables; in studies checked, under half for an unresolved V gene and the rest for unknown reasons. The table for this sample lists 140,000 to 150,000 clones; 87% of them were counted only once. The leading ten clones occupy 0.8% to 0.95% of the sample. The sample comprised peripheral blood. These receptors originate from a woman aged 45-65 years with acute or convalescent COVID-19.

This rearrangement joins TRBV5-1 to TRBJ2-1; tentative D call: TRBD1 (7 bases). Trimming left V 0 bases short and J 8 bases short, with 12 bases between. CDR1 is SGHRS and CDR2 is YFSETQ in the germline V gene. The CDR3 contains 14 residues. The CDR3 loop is CASSLERRGDEQFF. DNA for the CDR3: TGCGCCAGCAGCTTGGAACGCAGGGGGGATGAGCAGTTCTTC.

CDR3 region: CASLLRTETPKPQHF. The CDR3 region has the DNA TGTGCCAGCCTACTTCGGACAGAAACCCCTAAGCCCCAGCATTTT. The rearrangement links TRBV6-4 to TRBJ1-5; the D gene is possibly TRBD1 (6 bases). V was clipped by 8 bases and J by 8 bases, with 22 bases between them. Germline assignment: CDR1 MRHNA and CDR2 SNTAGT. The CDR3 loop spans 15 amino acids.

CDR3 loop: CASSLTLGQGGEQYF. The CDR3 DNA reads TGTGCCAGCAGCTTAACCCTTGGACAGGGAGGCGAGCAGTACTTC. The chain carries TRBV7-3 and TRBJ2-7; 8 bases align to TRBD1. This CDR3 spans 15 amino acids. From germline, CDR1 is SGHTA and CDR2 FQGTGA. The V gene end was trimmed by 0 bases and the J gene end by 6 bases; junction bases not matched to a gene: 7.

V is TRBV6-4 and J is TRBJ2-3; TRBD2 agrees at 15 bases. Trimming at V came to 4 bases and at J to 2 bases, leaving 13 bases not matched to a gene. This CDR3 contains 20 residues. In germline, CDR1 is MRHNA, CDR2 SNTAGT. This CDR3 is CASSGLSGTSGRYITDTQYF. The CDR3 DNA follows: TGTGCCAGCAGTGGGTTATCCGGGACTAGCGGGAGGTACATCACAGATACGCAGTATTTT.

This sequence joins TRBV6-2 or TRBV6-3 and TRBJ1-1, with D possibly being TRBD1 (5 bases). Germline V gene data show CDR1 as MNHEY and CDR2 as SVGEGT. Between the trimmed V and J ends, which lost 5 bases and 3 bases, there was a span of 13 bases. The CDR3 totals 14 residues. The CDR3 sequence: CASSKREGDTEAFF. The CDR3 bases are TGTGCCAGCAGTAAAAGGGAAGGGGACACTGAAGCTTTCTTT.

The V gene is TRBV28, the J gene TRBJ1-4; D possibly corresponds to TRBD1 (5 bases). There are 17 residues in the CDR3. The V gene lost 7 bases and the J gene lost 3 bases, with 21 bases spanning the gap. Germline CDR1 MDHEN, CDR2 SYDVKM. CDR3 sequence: CASIPRPRQGANEKLFF. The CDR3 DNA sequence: TGTGCCAGCATCCCCCGACCCAGGCAGGGTGCTAATGAAAAACTGTTTTTT. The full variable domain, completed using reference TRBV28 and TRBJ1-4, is DVKVTQSSRYLVKRTGEKVFLECVQDMDHENMFWYRQDPGLGLRLIYFSYDVKMKEKGDIPEGYSVSREKKERFSLILESASTNQTSMYLCASIPRPRQGANEKLFFGSGTQLSVL.

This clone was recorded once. The CDR3 reads CASRPIGTGRETQYF. As DNA, the CDR3 is TGTGCCAGTAGACCGATAGGGACAGGGAGGGAGACCCAGTACTTC. The V and J genes are TRBV19 and TRBJ2-5; 9 bases are a match to TRBD1. CDR1 is LNHDA and CDR2 is SQIVND in the germline V gene (reference sequence). With V trimmed by 6 bases and J by 5 bases, 10 bases remained unmatched. CDR3 length equals 15 residues.

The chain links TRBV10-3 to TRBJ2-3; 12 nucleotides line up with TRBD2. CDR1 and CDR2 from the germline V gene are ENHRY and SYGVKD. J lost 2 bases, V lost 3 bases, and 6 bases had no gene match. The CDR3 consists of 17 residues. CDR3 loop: CAISEPGLAGSTDTQYF. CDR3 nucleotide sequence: TGTGCCATCAGTGAACCGGGACTAGCGGGTTCCACAGATACGCAGTATTTT.

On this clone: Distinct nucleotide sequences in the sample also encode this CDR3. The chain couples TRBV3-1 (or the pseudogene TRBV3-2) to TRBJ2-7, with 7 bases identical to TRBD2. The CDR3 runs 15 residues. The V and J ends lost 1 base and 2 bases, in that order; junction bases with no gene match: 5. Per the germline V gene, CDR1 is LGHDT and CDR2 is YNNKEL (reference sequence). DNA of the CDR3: TGTGCCAGCAGCCAAGTGGTGGGAGGGCCCTACGAGCAGTACTTC. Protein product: CASSQVVGGPYEQYF.

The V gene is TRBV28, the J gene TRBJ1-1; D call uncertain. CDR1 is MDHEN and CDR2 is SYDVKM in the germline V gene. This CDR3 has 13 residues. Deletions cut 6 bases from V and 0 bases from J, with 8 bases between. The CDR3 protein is CASRALMNTEAFF. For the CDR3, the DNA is TGTGCCAGCAGGGCTTTAATGAACACTGAAGCTTTCTTT.

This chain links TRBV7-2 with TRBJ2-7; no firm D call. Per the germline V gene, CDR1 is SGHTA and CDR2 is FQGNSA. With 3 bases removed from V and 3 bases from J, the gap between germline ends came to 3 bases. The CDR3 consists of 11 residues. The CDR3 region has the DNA TGTGCCAGCAGCTTTAACTACGAGCAGTACTTC. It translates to CASSFNYEQYF.

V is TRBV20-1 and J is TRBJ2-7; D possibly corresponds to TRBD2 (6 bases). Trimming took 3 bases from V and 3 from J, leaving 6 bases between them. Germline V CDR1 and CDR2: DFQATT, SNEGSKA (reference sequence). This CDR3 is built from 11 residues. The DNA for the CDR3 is TGCAGTGCTAGGCGGGACTACGAGCAGTACTTC. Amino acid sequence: CSARRDYEQYF.

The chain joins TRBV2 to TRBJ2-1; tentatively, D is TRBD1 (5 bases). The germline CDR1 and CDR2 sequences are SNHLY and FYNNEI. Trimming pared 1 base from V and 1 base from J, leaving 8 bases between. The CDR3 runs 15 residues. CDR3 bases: TGTGCCAGCAGTGAAGAAGGGGAATCCTACAATGAGCAGTTCTTC. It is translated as CASSEEGESYNEQFF.

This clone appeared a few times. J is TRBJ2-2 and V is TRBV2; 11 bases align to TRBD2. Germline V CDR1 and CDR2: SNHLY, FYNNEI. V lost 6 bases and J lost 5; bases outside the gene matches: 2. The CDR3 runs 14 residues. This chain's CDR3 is CASRGLAGTGELFF. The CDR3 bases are TGTGCCAGCAGAGGACTAGCGGGTACCGGGGAGCTGTTTTTT.

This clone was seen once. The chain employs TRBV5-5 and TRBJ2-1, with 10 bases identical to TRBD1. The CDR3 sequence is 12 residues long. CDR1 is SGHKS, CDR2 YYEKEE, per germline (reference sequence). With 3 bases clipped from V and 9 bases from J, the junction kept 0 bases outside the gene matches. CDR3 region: CASSWDRGEQFF. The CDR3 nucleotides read TGTGCCAGCAGCTGGGACAGGGGTGAGCAGTTCTTC.

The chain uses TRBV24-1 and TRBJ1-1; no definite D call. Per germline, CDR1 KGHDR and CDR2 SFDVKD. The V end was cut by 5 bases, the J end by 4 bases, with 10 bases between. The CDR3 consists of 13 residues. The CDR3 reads CATSAGFGTEAFF. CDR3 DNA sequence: TGTGCCACCAGTGCGGGTTTTGGCACTGAAGCTTTCTTT.

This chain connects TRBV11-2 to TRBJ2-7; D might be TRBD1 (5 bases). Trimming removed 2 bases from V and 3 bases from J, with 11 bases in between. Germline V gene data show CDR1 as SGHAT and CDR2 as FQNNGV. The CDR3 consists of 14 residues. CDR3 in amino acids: CASSLPGNFYEQYF. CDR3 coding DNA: TGTGCCAGCAGCTTACCAGGGAACTTCTACGAGCAGTACTTC.

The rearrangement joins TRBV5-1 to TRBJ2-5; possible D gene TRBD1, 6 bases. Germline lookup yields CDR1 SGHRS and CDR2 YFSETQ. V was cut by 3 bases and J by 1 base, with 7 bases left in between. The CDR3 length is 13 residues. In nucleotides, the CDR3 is TGCGCCAGCAGCTGGGACATCCAAGAGACCCAGTACTTC. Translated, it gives CASSWDIQETQYF.

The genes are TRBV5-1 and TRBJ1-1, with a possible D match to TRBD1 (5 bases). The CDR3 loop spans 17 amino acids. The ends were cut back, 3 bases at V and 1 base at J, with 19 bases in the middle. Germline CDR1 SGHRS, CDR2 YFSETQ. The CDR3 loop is CASSSRGLAGGNTEAFF. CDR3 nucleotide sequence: TGCGCCAGCAGCTCCCGGGGTCTTGCCGGGGGGAACACTGAAGCTTTCTTT.

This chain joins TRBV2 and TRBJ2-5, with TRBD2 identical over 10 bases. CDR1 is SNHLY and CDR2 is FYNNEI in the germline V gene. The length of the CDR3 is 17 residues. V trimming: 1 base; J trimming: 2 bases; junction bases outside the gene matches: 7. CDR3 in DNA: TGTGCCAGCAGTGAAGGTCGGCTAGCGGGAGTTCAAGAGACCCAGTACTTC. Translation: CASSEGRLAGVQETQYF. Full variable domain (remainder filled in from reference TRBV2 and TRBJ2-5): EPEVTQTPSHQVTQMGQEVILRCVPISNHLYFYWYRQILGQKVEFLVSFYNNEISEKSEIFDDQFSVERPDGSNFTLKIRSTKLEDSAMYFCASSEGRLAGVQETQYFGPGTRLLVL.

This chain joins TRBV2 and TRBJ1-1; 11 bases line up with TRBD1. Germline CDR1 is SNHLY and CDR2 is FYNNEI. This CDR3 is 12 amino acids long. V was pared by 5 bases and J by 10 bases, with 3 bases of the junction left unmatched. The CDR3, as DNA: TGTGCCAGCAGTCAGGGACAGGGGGGAGCTTTCTTT. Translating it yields CASSQGQGGAFF.

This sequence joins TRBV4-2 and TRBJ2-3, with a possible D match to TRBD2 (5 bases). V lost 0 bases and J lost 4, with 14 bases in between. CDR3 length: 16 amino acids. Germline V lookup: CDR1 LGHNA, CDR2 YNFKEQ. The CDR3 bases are TGTGCCAGCAGCCAAGAAGGCGGACTTGTCTCAGATACGCAGTATTTT. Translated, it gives CASSQEGGLVSDTQYF.

Here the CDR3 reads CASSWDTSGVGNEQFF. In nucleotides, the CDR3 is TGTGCCAGCAGCTGGGATACTAGCGGGGTAGGCAATGAGCAGTTCTTC. The genes are TRBV11-2 and TRBJ2-1; TRBD2 matches 10 bases. The trim removed 4 bases at V and 6 bases at J, leaving 9 bases unmatched. From germline, CDR1 is SGHAT and CDR2 FQNNGV. This CDR3 spans 16 amino acids.

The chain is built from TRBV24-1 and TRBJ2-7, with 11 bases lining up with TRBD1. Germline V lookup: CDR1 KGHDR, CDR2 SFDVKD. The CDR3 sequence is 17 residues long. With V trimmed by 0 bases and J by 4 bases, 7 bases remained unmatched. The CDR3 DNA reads TGTGCCACCAGTGATTTGAGGCCCGGGACAGGGGGTTACGAGCAGTACTTC. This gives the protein CATSDLRPGTGGYEQYF.

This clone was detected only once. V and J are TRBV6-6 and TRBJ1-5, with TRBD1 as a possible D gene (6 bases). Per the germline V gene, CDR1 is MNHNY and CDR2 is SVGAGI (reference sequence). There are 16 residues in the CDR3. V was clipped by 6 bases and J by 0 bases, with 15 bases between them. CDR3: CASRSGTRYSNQPQHF. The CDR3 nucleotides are TGTGCCAGCAGGTCCGGGACACGCTATAGCAATCAGCCCCAGCATTTT.